The following is a T cell receptor beta chain sequence with its context. The CDR3 loop spans 14 amino acids. Germline CDR1 is LGHDT and CDR2 is YNNKEL (reference sequence). Between the trimmed V and J ends, which lost 2 bases and 4 bases, there was a span of 12 bases. This record comes from a study of blood T cell repertoires in COVID-19. The table came from immunoSEQ multiplex PCR; TCRdb's copy has only in-frame clones and leaves some out. This sample has approximately 180,000 clones, with approximately 92% found just once. The rearrangement uses TRBV3-1 (or the pseudogene TRBV3-2) and TRBJ2-7, with a tentative D call TRBD2 (6 bases). This TCR came from a middle-aged woman with acute COVID-19. The sequencing input was PBMCs or T cells enriched from blood (not recorded which). The chain's CDR3 is CASSQIGTSYEQYF. The CDR3 nucleotides read TGTGCCAGCAGCCAAATAGGGACTTCTTACGAGCAGTACTTC.